This TCR beta chain comes out of a study of CD8 T cells in Susac syndrome. CD8+ and CD4+ T cells circulating in blood were sequenced for TCR beta. The patients who served as multiple sclerosis controls were treatment-naive and had stable or active relapsing-remitting disease that fulfilled the revised McDonald criteria. Purification of the CD8+ and CD4+ T cells relied on negative isolation, and TEMRA cells underwent FACS enrichment. CDR1 is LGHDT, CDR2 YNNKEL, per germline (reference sequence). CDR3 length: 16 amino acids. The ends were cut back, 0 bases at V and 4 bases at J, with 13 bases in the middle. RNA totalling roughly 0.5 to 1 ug underwent reverse transcription with random hexamers. An immunoSEQ multiplex PCR amplified TCR beta CDR3 over 54 Vbeta and 13 Jbeta. From the immunoSEQ multiplex PCR reads, TCRdb called clonotypes with MiXCR, one entry per CDR3 protein. Seen here are about 300,000 distinct CDR3 sequences, roughly 90% observed once, and the top ten hold about 0.17%.

Sequenced sample: CD8+ T cells from PBMCs. The gene calls are TRBV3-1 and TRBJ2-1; the D gene is possibly TRBD2 (5 bases). This TCR was recovered from a human donor with multiple sclerosis. The CDR3 DNA reads TGTGCCAGCAGCCAAGACGTAGCGCCCGATTACAATGAGCAGTTCTTC. Its protein is CASSQDVAPDYNEQFF.